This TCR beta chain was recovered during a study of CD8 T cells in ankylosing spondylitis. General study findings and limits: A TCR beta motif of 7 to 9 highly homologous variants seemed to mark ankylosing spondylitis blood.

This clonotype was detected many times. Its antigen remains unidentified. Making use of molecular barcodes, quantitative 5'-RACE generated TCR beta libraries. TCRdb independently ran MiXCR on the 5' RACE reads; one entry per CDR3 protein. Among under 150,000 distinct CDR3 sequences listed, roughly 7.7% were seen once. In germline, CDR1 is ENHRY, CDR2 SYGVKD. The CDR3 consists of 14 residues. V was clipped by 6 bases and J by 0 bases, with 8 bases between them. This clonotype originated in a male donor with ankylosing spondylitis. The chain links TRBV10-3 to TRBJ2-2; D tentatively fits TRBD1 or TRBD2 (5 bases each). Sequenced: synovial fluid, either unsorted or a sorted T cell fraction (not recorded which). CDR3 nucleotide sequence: TGTGCCATCAGCAGGGACCCGAACACCGGGGAGCTGTTTTTT. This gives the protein CAISRDPNTGELFF.